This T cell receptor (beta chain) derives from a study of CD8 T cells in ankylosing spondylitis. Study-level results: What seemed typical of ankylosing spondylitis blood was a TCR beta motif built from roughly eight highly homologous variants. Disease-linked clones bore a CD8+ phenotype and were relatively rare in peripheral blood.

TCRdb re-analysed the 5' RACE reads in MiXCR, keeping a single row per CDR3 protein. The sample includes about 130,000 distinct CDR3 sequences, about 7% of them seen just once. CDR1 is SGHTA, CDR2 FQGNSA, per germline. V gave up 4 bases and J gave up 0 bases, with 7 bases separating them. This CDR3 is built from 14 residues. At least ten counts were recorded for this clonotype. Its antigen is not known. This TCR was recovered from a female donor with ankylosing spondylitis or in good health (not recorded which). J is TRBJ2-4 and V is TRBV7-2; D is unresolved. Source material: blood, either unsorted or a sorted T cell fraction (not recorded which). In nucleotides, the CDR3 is TGTGCCAGCAGCTCCCGGGTAGCCAAAAACATTCAGTACTTC. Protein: CASSSRVAKNIQYF.